The clone carrying this TCR beta chain occurred many times. This entry belongs to a study of early T cells in non-severe SARS-CoV-2 infection. Study details: Sequenced bulk RNA came from whole blood that was unsorted, and chains were unpaired.

V shed 6 bases and J 0 bases; nucleotides not matched to a gene: 5. The germline gives CDR1 SEHNR, CDR2 FQNEAQ (reference sequence). This CDR3 spans 17 amino acids. TCRdb fed the 5' RACE reads into MiXCR, producing one record per CDR3 protein. This table holds 32,000 or so distinct CDR3 sequences, more than 5.5% found once. The sequence derives from an adult who was a healthcare worker with PCR-confirmed SARS-CoV-2 infection or an uninfected control (not recorded which). The source material was whole blood. The chain combines TRBV7-9 with TRBJ2-6, with 10 bases aligning to TRBD2. The CDR3, as DNA: TGTGCCAGCAGGGCCACTAGCGGGGCCTCTGGGGCCAACGTCCTGACTTTC. This gives the protein CASRATSGASGANVLTF.